Shown below are 18 T cell receptor beta chains from a single sample sequenced in a study of OX40 agonist ivuxolimab in advanced cancers. Generated by immunoSEQ multiplex PCR, the TCRdb table keeps only in-frame clones and is missing some. The sample comprises about 57,000 clones, 65% to 85% of which are singletons, and over 3% rests with the top ten. The sequences come from CD4+ or CD8+ T cells sorted from blood, collected in a trial of the OX40 agonist ivuxolimab. The receptor set was obtained from an adult with an advanced solid tumor such as melanoma, head and neck, liver or kidney cancer.

This clone was seen more than once but under ten times. The chain joins TRBV7-3 to TRBJ2-7; D may be TRBD1 (6 bases). The length of the CDR3 is 14 residues. Per the germline V gene, CDR1 is SGHTA and CDR2 is FQGTGA. Trimming took off 5 bases at V and 2 bases at J, with 13 bases between the two ends. CDR3 sequence (DNA): TGTGCCAGCAGCCAGGGGCCGGGCCCCTACGAGCAGTACTTC. This codes for CASSQGPGPYEQYF.

Here the CDR3 DNA reads TGTGCCAGTAGGGCCGGGCTTTACAATGAGCAGTTCTTC. This sequence encodes CASRAGLYNEQFF. This chain uses TRBV19 with TRBJ2-1; D gene unclear. V lost 6 bases, J lost 4 bases, and 10 bases lay in between. This CDR3 has 13 residues. Looked up from germline, CDR1 is LNHDA and CDR2 is SQIVND (reference sequence).

The chain couples TRBV5-1 to TRBJ2-7, with 10 positions matching TRBD1. This CDR3 is 15 amino acids long. V lost 4 bases and J lost 3; bases outside the gene matches: 7. Germline V CDR1 and CDR2: SGHRS, YFSETQ. The CDR3: CASSPEGQGIYEQYF. The CDR3 DNA reads TGCGCCAGCAGCCCGGAGGGACAGGGGATCTACGAGCAGTACTTC.

As DNA, the CDR3 is TGTGCCAGCAGCTCCTTGGACAGGGCAGCCGGGGAGCTGTTTTTT. Its protein product is CASSSLDRAAGELFF. J is TRBJ2-2 and V is TRBV5-5; 8 bases line up with TRBD1. V trimming: 3 bases; J trimming: 6 bases; junction bases outside the gene matches: 7. Germline V lookup: CDR1 SGHKS, CDR2 YYEKEE (reference sequence). The CDR3 consists of 15 residues. The full variable domain, in which reference TRBV5-5 and TRBJ2-2 provide the parts outside the CDR3, is DAGVTQSPTHLIKTRGQQVTLRCSPISGHKSVSWYQQVLGQGPQFIFQYYEKEERGRGNFPDRFSARQFPNYSSELNVNALLLGDSALYLCASSSLDRAAGELFFGEGSRLTVL.

This chain uses TRBV6-5 with TRBJ1-2, with D possibly being TRBD1 (5 bases). V was cut by 0 bases and J by 8 bases, with 7 bases left in between. Germline CDR1 reads MNHEY; CDR2 reads SVGAGI. The CDR3 sequence is 12 residues long. The CDR3 DNA is TGTGCCAGCAGTTACTCGGGGCGCGGCTACACCTTC. Its translation is CASSYSGRGYTF.

This clone was picked up one time. V usage is TRBV15 and J usage is TRBJ2-3; the D is unclear. CDR1 is LNHNV, CDR2 YYDKDF, per germline (reference sequence). CDR3 size: 14 residues. Trimming left V 5 bases short and J 2 bases short, with 11 bases between. The CDR3 nucleotides read TGTGCCACCAGCGCGGACCCCTCCACAGATACGCAGTATTTT. Protein sequence: CATSADPSTDTQYF.

The chain combines TRBV19 with TRBJ2-7; 7 bases align to TRBD2. Germline trimming cut 6 bases from V and 3 bases from J; bases unmatched to any gene: 14. Germline V gene sequence: CDR1 LNHDA, CDR2 SQIVND (reference sequence). CDR3 length: 16 residues. CDR3 sequence reads: CASSGRGGERYYEQYF. The CDR3 nucleotides read TGTGCCAGTAGCGGACGTGGGGGGGAACGATACTACGAGCAGTACTTC.

Comment on this clone: At one of its ends the junction is not consistent with the germline gene, which may arise from a read error. Written as DNA, the CDR3 is TGTGCCAGCAGCTCGATTAGGACTAGCGGGATTGCTAGCACGGATACGCAGTATTTT. It encodes CASSSIRTSGIASTDTQYF. V and J are TRBV7-3 and TRBJ2-3; TRBD2 agrees at 12 bases. The CDR3 totals 19 residues. Germline V gives CDR1 SGHTA, CDR2 FQGTGA.

CDR3 sequence reads: CASRGVHNEQFF. Written as DNA, the CDR3 is TGTGCCAGCAGAGGGGTGCACAATGAGCAGTTCTTC. The J gene is TRBJ2-1, the V gene TRBV21-1; the table gives TRBD1 as D, unverified against the DNA. TRBV21-1 is given as a pseudogene. CDR3 length equals 12 residues.

The chain carries TRBV19 and TRBJ1-2; 7 bases are shared with TRBD1. The ends lost 3 bases at V and 5 bases at J; junction bases unmatched: 15. The CDR3 is 17 amino acids. CDR1 and CDR2 from the germline V gene are LNHDA and SQIVND (reference sequence). The CDR3: CASSIYGRSTGVYGYTF. The CDR3 DNA follows: TGTGCCAGTAGTATTTACGGACGGTCTACAGGGGTGTATGGCTACACCTTC.

V usage is TRBV6-5 and J usage is TRBJ2-7; 9 nucleotides match TRBD1. The CDR3 has 13 amino acids. J lost 3 bases, V lost 7 bases, and 4 bases had no gene match. Looked up from germline, CDR1 is MNHEY and CDR2 is SVGAGI. The CDR3 here is CASTTGGNYEQYF. For the CDR3, the DNA is TGTGCCAGCACGACAGGGGGAAACTACGAGCAGTACTTC.

The chain carries TRBV7-2 and TRBJ2-1; possible D gene TRBD1, 6 bases. The germline CDR1 and CDR2 sequences are SGHTA and FQGNSA. The V end lost 6 bases, the J end lost 8 bases, and 17 bases lay between the germline ends. The CDR3 has 14 amino acids. The CDR3 here is CASSSTRQGHEQFF. The CDR3 bases are TGTGCCAGCAGTTCTACTCGGCAGGGGCATGAGCAGTTCTTC.

This clone appeared once. The V gene is TRBV5-1, the J gene TRBJ2-5, with D perhaps matching TRBD1 (6 bases). V lost 7 bases, J lost 3 bases, and 22 bases lay in between. Per the germline V gene, CDR1 is SGHRS and CDR2 is YFSETQ. The CDR3 runs 16 residues. CDR3 protein: CASRLQGILSEETQYF. The CDR3 coding sequence is TGCGCCAGCCGTCTGCAGGGGATATTGTCTGAAGAGACCCAGTACTTC.

The gene calls are TRBV11-2 and TRBJ2-3; the match to TRBD2 covers 7 bases. The CDR3 length is 16 residues. The V and J ends lost 5 bases and 2 bases, in that order; junction bases with no gene match: 10. The germline V gene encodes CDR1 SGHAT and CDR2 FQNNGV. This chain's CDR3 is CASSRLSGAPTDTQYF. CDR3 nucleotides: TGTGCCAGCAGCCGGCTCAGCGGGGCACCCACAGATACGCAGTATTTT.

This chain links TRBV7-2 with TRBJ2-3; D is perhaps TRBD1 (5 bases). This CDR3 region has 15 residues. Per germline, CDR1 SGHTA and CDR2 FQGNSA. The V gene lost 5 bases and the J gene lost 2 bases, with 14 bases spanning the gap. CDR3 amino acids: CASSQQPGYTDTQYF. The CDR3 nucleotides are TGTGCCAGCAGCCAACAGCCAGGGTACACAGATACGCAGTATTTT. Full variable domain (missing parts from reference TRBV7-2 and TRBJ2-3): GAGVSQSPSNKVTEKGKDVELRCDPISGHTALYWYRQSLGQGLEFLIYFQGNSAPDKSGLPSDRFSAERTGGSVSTLTIQRTQQEDSAVYLCASSQQPGYTDTQYFGPGTRLTVL.

The gene calls are TRBV18 and TRBJ1-2; D not resolved. The CDR3 totals 13 residues. V was clipped by 4 bases and J by 2 bases, with 8 bases between them. Germline CDR1 reads KGHSH; CDR2 reads LQKENI. The CDR3 sequence is CASSRTANYGYTF. CDR3 DNA: TGTGCCAGCTCACGAACAGCGAACTATGGCTACACCTTC.

The V and J genes are TRBV7-6 and TRBJ2-2; D is ambiguous. CDR1 and CDR2 (germline): SGHVS, FNYEAQ. The CDR3 extends over 16 amino acids. Trimming removed 5 bases from V and 6 bases from J, with 19 bases in between. This CDR3 is CASSPREPPSPGELFF. In nucleotides, the CDR3 is TGTGCCAGCAGCCCACGTGAACCGCCCTCTCCCGGGGAGCTGTTTTTT.

CDR3 residues: CASSSGTSGRGDEQYF. CDR3 nucleotide sequence: TGTGCCAGCAGCTCTGGGACTAGCGGGAGAGGAGACGAGCAGTACTTC. This rearrangement joins TRBV11-3 to TRBJ2-7, with 14 bases lining up with TRBD2. CDR3 size: 16 residues. V lost 4 bases, J lost 5 bases, and 7 bases stayed unmatched. The germline gives CDR1 SGHNT, CDR2 YENEEA.